The 27 T cell receptor beta chains in this list originate from one sample, sequenced in a study of cytomegalovirus exposure and HLA in healthy donors. The PCR had 60 Vbeta and 13 Jbeta primers. Profiling relied on immunoSEQ multiplex PCR, and the TCRdb table lists in-frame clones only, not all of them. The table has fewer than 45,000 clones, 60% to 80% seen once; the top ten hold less than 10%. What was sequenced was PBMCs. These receptors were taken from a woman aged 25 to 39 in good health and CMV-seropositive.

This clone has a handful of counts. The chain recombines TRBV2 with TRBJ2-7; possible D gene TRBD2, 6 bases. CDR3 length equals 13 residues. The germline CDR1 and CDR2 sequences are SNHLY and FYNNEI. Trimming shortened V by 7 bases and J by 0 bases, and 10 bases separated the two germline ends. The CDR3 bases are TGTGCCAGCACAGGAGGGAGCTCCTACGAGCAGTACTTC. It encodes CASTGGSSYEQYF. Combining the CDR3 with reference TRBV2 and TRBJ2-7 gives the whole variable domain EPEVTQTPSHQVTQMGQEVILRCVPISNHLYFYWYRQILGQKVEFLVSFYNNEISEKSEIFDDQFSVERPDGSNFTLKIRSTKLEDSAMYFCASTGGSSYEQYFGPGTRLTVT.

V and J are TRBV5-8 and TRBJ2-7, with TRBD1 identical over 7 bases. The V gene's germline CDR1 is SGHTS and CDR2 YDEGEE. With V trimmed by 4 bases and J by 0 bases, 16 bases remained unmatched. The CDR3 consists of 18 residues. The CDR3: CASSPRDRLFSNSYEQYF. CDR3 nucleotides: TGTGCCAGCAGCCCCCGGGACAGACTTTTCTCCAACTCCTACGAGCAGTACTTC. The variable domain in full, with the rest retrieved from reference TRBV5-8 and TRBJ2-7, is EAGVTQSPTHLIKTRGQQATLRCSPISGHTSVYWYQQALGLGLQFLLWYDEGEERNRGNFPPRFSGRQFPNYSSELNVNALELEDSALYLCASSPRDRLFSNSYEQYFGPGTRLTVT.

The V gene is TRBV7-9, the J gene TRBJ2-1, with D possibly being TRBD1 (5 bases). The germline CDR1 and CDR2 sequences are SEHNR and FQNEAQ (reference sequence). This CDR3 is built from 15 residues. V lost 5 bases and J 3 bases, leaving 14 bases between the germline ends. CDR3 nucleotides: TGTGCCAGCAGCCTGGGGCAGGGTGACTACAATGAGCAGTTCTTC. It is translated as CASSLGQGDYNEQFF. The variable domain in full, completed from reference TRBV7-9 and TRBJ2-1, reads DTGVSQNPRHKITKRGQNVTFRCDPISEHNRLYWYRQTLGQGPEFLTYFQNEAQLEKSRLLSDRFSAERPKGSFSTLEIQRTEQGDSAMYLCASSLGQGDYNEQFFGPGTRLTVL.

The gene calls are TRBV7-6 and TRBJ2-3; tentative D call: TRBD2 (5 bases). V gave up 4 bases and J gave up 0 bases, with 17 bases separating them. Germline V gene data show CDR1 as SGHVS and CDR2 as FNYEAQ. The CDR3 has 17 amino acids. In DNA form, the CDR3 reads TGTGCCAGCAGCTCCGCCTTACTAGACCCTAGCACAGATACGCAGTATTTT. Its translation is CASSSALLDPSTDTQYF.

The V gene is TRBV15, the J gene TRBJ1-4; TRBD1 agrees at 8 bases. CDR1 LNHNV and CDR2 YYDKDF come from the germline V gene (reference sequence). V shed 5 bases and J 8 bases; nucleotides not matched to a gene: 10. The CDR3 has 15 residues. The CDR3 loop is CATSPRTGYNEKLFF. The CDR3 DNA reads TGTGCCACCAGCCCACGGACAGGGTATAACGAAAAACTGTTTTTT.

This clone was counted a few times. The chain joins TRBV7-3 to TRBJ1-1; 10 nucleotides agree with TRBD1. CDR1 is SGHTA, CDR2 FQGTGA, per germline. This CDR3 contains 14 residues. J was trimmed by 4 bases and V by 8 bases; bases with no gene match: 7. The CDR3 protein is CASGKGDRGTEAFF. The CDR3, as DNA: TGTGCCAGCGGGAAAGGGGACAGGGGCACTGAAGCTTTCTTT.

This CDR3 is CASSSRGQYVNEQFF. The CDR3 DNA reads TGTGCCAGCAGCTCGAGGGGACAGTATGTTAATGAGCAGTTCTTC. This chain links TRBV7-9 with TRBJ2-1, with TRBD1 identical over 7 bases. The V gene end was trimmed by 4 bases and the J gene end by 7 bases; junction bases not matched to a gene: 10. The CDR3 is 15 amino acids. Germline V gene sequence: CDR1 SEHNR, CDR2 FQNEAQ (reference sequence).

The chain couples TRBV6-1 to TRBJ1-4; unclear D gene. This CDR3 has 15 residues. Per germline, CDR1 MNHNS and CDR2 SASEGT. The V and J ends lost 8 bases and 0 bases respectively, with 13 bases between them. The CDR3 is CASGKDQATNEKLFF. CDR3 DNA: TGTGCCAGCGGAAAGGATCAGGCAACTAATGAAAAACTGTTTTTT.

The J gene is TRBJ1-5, the V gene TRBV28, with 8 bases identical to TRBD1. This CDR3 is 14 amino acids long. The germline gives CDR1 MDHEN, CDR2 SYDVKM. After removal of 6 bases from V and 4 bases from J, the junction contained 5 bases not matched to a gene. The CDR3 region is CASRTGDWNQPQHF. The CDR3 DNA follows: TGTGCCAGCAGGACAGGGGATTGGAATCAGCCCCAGCATTTT.

V and J are TRBV28 and TRBJ1-5; D remains unclear. There are 13 residues in the CDR3. The germline V gene encodes CDR1 MDHEN and CDR2 SYDVKM. V lost 10 bases and J 6 bases, leaving 16 bases between the germline ends. DNA for the CDR3: TGTGCCACCGTTCGGGGTCTTCTTCAGCCCCAGCATTTT. Its translation: CATVRGLLQPQHF.

This clone was seen a handful of times. The V call is TRBV27, the J call TRBJ2-5; TRBD2 agrees at 13 bases. In germline, CDR1 is MNHEY, CDR2 SMNVEV (reference sequence). The CDR3 has 17 amino acids. Trimming took 5 bases from V and 3 from J; bases not matched to a gene: 9. The CDR3 region is CASSRGGGLAGKETQYF. The CDR3 bases are TGTGCCAGCAGTCGTGGGGGGGGACTAGCGGGAAAAGAGACCCAGTACTTC.

This chain joins TRBV28 and TRBJ1-5; 7 bases are a match to TRBD1. This CDR3 contains 16 residues. V was clipped by 4 bases and J by 4 bases; unmatched bases: 10. Germline V gene sequence: CDR1 MDHEN, CDR2 SYDVKM. In DNA, the CDR3 is TGTGCCAGCAGTTCTCAGGACAGGAGCGATAATCAGCCCCAGCATTTT. It is translated as CASSSQDRSDNQPQHF.

The sample holds a few counts of this clone. The junction differs from germline at one of its ends, possibly a read error. The chain joins TRBV7-9 to TRBJ2-6; D unclear. Germline V gives CDR1 SEHNR, CDR2 FQNEAQ (reference sequence). There are 18 residues in the CDR3. CDR3 in amino acids: CSSSKTDSPLSGANVLTF. CDR3 nucleotide sequence: TGTTCCAGCAGCAAAACAGATTCTCCCCTCTCTGGGGCCAACGTCCTGACTTTC. The full variable domain, with the rest looked up from reference TRBV7-9 and TRBJ2-6, is DTGVSQNPRHKITKRGQNVTFRCDPISEHNRLYWYRQTLGQGPEFLTYFQNEAQLEKSRLLSDRFSAERPKGSFSTLEIQRTEQGDSAMYLCSSSKTDSPLSGANVLTFGAGSRLTVL.

The rearrangement joins TRBV19 to TRBJ2-7, with 7 positions matching TRBD2. Germline V gene sequence: CDR1 LNHDA, CDR2 SQIVND (reference sequence). With V trimmed by 1 base and J by 0 bases, 9 bases remained unmatched. The CDR3 covers 17 residues. The CDR3 is CASSIASGLDSSYEQYF. As DNA, the CDR3 is TGTGCCAGTAGTATAGCCTCCGGACTAGACAGCTCCTACGAGCAGTACTTC.

The chain joins TRBV20-1 to TRBJ1-2; the D gene is possibly TRBD1 (6 bases). Germline CDR1 DFQATT, CDR2 SNEGSKA (reference sequence). This CDR3 is 11 amino acids long. V was clipped by 3 bases and J by 4 bases, with 6 bases between them. As DNA, the CDR3 is TGCAGTGCTAGCAGGGGCTATGGCTACACCTTC. This codes for CSASRGYGYTF.

Comments on this clone: The sample carries other DNA sequences with the same CDR3. The V and J genes are TRBV19 and TRBJ1-5; D call uncertain. CDR1 and CDR2 from the germline V gene are LNHDA and SQIVND (reference sequence). Trimming took off 1 base at V and 4 bases at J, with 5 bases between the two ends. The CDR3 totals 13 residues. The CDR3 protein is CASSIALNQPQHF. The CDR3 DNA follows: TGTGCCAGTAGTATAGCTCTAAATCAGCCCCAGCATTTT.

The chain has TRBV6-1 and TRBJ1-1; D is uncertain. The V end was cut by 7 bases, the J end by 1 base, with 13 bases between. The CDR3 has 14 residues. CDR1 MNHNS and CDR2 SASEGT come from the germline V gene. CDR3 sequence: CASKLGQQNTEAFF. CDR3 bases: TGTGCCAGCAAACTAGGGCAGCAGAACACTGAAGCTTTCTTT.

The chain recombines TRBV10-1 with TRBJ2-1, with 8 bases matching TRBD2. The V and J ends lost 0 bases and 4 bases, in that order; junction bases with no gene match: 5. From germline, CDR1 is WNHNN and CDR2 SYGVQD (reference sequence). This CDR3 is built from 16 residues. The CDR3 loop reads CASSESATSGYNEQFF. CDR3 nucleotide sequence: TGCGCCAGCAGTGAGTCGGCAACTAGCGGTTACAATGAGCAGTTCTTC.

The chain combines TRBV2 with TRBJ1-6, with D unresolved. The CDR3 runs 12 residues. The V end was cut by 5 bases, the J end by 5 bases, with 4 bases between. The V gene's germline CDR1 is SNHLY and CDR2 FYNNEI. The CDR3 loop is CASSPNNSPLHF. CDR3 coding DNA: TGTGCCAGCAGTCCCAATAATTCACCCCTCCACTTT. The entire variable domain, with the rest obtained from reference TRBV2 and TRBJ1-6, is as follows: EPEVTQTPSHQVTQMGQEVILRCVPISNHLYFYWYRQILGQKVEFLVSFYNNEISEKSEIFDDQFSVERPDGSNFTLKIRSTKLEDSAMYFCASSPNNSPLHFGNGTRLTVT.

The chain employs TRBV18 and TRBJ2-7; TRBD2 is a possible D gene (7 bases). V lost 2 bases, J lost 6 bases, and 17 bases lay in between. Per the germline V gene, CDR1 is KGHSH and CDR2 is LQKENI. The length of the CDR3 is 15 residues. The CDR3 nucleotides read TGTGCCAGCTCACCATGGGGGGGGCTAAGGGGCGAGCAGTACTTC. Protein sequence: CASSPWGGLRGEQYF. The full variable domain, with the rest looked up from reference TRBV18 and TRBJ2-7, is NAGVMQNPRHLVRRRGQEARLRCSPMKGHSHVYWYRQLPEEGLKFMVYLQKENIIDESGMPKERFSAEFPKEGPSILRIQQVVRGDSAAYFCASSPWGGLRGEQYFGPGTRLTVT.

About this clone: The CDR3 ends on some other residue instead of the conserved phenylalanine or tryptophan, so this is likely a read error. The rearrangement joins TRBV19 to TRBJ1-1; 7 bases align to TRBD1. Germline V gene lookup returns CDR1 LNHDA and CDR2 SQIVND (reference sequence). CDR3 length equals 15 residues. The V and J ends lost 7 bases and 7 bases, in that order; junction bases with no gene match: 15. DNA of the CDR3: TGTGCCAGTAAAGAACAGGGGTACCTGGGAGATGAAGCTTTCCTT. Protein product: CASKEQGYLGDEAFL.

The V call is TRBV7-2, the J call TRBJ1-1, with 10 positions matching TRBD1. The CDR3 is 16 residues long. CDR1 is SGHTA and CDR2 is FQGNSA in the germline V gene. With 4 bases clipped from V and 5 bases from J, the junction kept 10 bases outside the gene matches. DNA of the CDR3: TGTGCCAGCAGCTACGGGACAGGGGCCCCGAGGACTGAAGCTTTCTTT. Its translation is CASSYGTGAPRTEAFF.

This chain uses TRBV18 with TRBJ2-5; TRBD2 agrees at 11 bases. The DNA end is more similar to TRBJ2-7, so the J call may be wrong. This CDR3 is built from 15 residues. CDR1 and CDR2 from the germline V gene are KGHSH and LQKENI. The CDR3 reads CASSSVAGGPYEQYF. The CDR3 nucleotides read TGTGCCAGCTCATCGGTAGCGGGGGGGCCTTACGAGCAGTACTTC.

The chain links TRBV7-6 to TRBJ2-5, with D unclear. This CDR3 is 13 amino acids long. Germline V CDR1 and CDR2: SGHVS, FNYEAQ. V was trimmed by 1 base and J by 2 bases, leaving 5 bases between them. DNA for the CDR3: TGTGCCAGCAGCTTAGGAGAGCAAGAGACCCAGTACTTC. It specifies CASSLGEQETQYF. The variable domain in full, completed from reference TRBV7-6 and TRBJ2-5, reads GAGVSQSPRYKVTKRGQDVALRCDPISGHVSLYWYRQALGQGPEFLTYFNYEAQQDKSGLPNDRFSAERPEGSISTLTIQRTEQRDSAMYRCASSLGEQETQYFGPGTRLLVL.

This clone was observed a handful of times. CDR3 amino acids: CASSSSRAGGPSYNEQFF. The CDR3 DNA reads TGTGCCAGCAGTTCCTCTAGAGCGGGGGGGCCCTCCTACAATGAGCAGTTCTTC. The V call is TRBV7-2, the J call TRBJ2-1; 10 bases are a match to TRBD2. The CDR3 extends over 18 amino acids. V was pared by 6 bases and J by 0 bases, with 11 bases of the junction left unmatched. Germline loops: CDR1 SGHTA, CDR2 FQGNSA.

This clone was picked up a small number of times. This sequence joins TRBV5-1 and TRBJ1-2, with a possible D match to TRBD1 (5 bases). This CDR3 is 13 amino acids long. Trimming shortened V by 4 bases and J by 7 bases, and 14 bases separated the two germline ends. Germline-derived CDR1 and CDR2 are SGHRS and YFSETQ. The CDR3 bases are TGCGCCAGCAGCCCGCAGGGTAGCGGTGGCTACACCTTC. Residues: CASSPQGSGGYTF.

The CDR3 DNA reads TGTGCCAGCAGCTTTGACTACTTGGGTGGGGCCAACGTCCTGACTTTC. This codes for CASSFDYLGGANVLTF. V is TRBV5-4 and J is TRBJ2-6; possibly TRBD2 for D (5 bases). The V gene lost 2 bases and the J gene lost 3 bases, with 12 bases spanning the gap. This CDR3 contains 16 residues. Germline V gives CDR1 SGHNT, CDR2 YYREEE (reference sequence).